The next 27 T cell receptor beta chains were all read from a single sample in a study of shared clonotypes between healthy human individuals. TCRdb's copy holds only in-frame clones and misses some; the assay was immunoSEQ multiplex PCR. The sample shows 660,000 or so clones, 96% of them seen only once. In the naive CD8 group, cells lacked CD45RO and were positively selected for CCR7, so terminally differentiated effector memory CD45RA+ cells were left out. Sequenced input: naive CD8+ T cells sorted from blood. These receptors were obtained from a woman in her 30s in good health.

In regard to this clone: This may come from a read error, since a much larger clone is one base off. The chain carries TRBV11-2 and TRBJ1-1, with D unclear. The ends were cut back, 4 bases at V and 1 base at J, with 1 base in the middle. The CDR3 runs to 11 residues. Germline CDR1 SGHAT, CDR2 FQNNGV. CDR3 DNA: TGTGCCAGCAGCTGGAACACTGAAGCTTTCTTT. Amino acids: CASSWNTEAFF.

The chain joins TRBV7-9 to TRBJ2-7, with a weak D call TRBD2 (6 bases). CDR3 length: 12 residues. Trimming took off 6 bases at V and 5 bases at J, with 11 bases between the two ends. The germline V gene has CDR1 SEHNR and CDR2 FQNEAQ (reference sequence). The CDR3 spells CASRLWTNEQYF. Written as DNA, the CDR3 is TGTGCCAGCAGACTCTGGACTAACGAGCAGTACTTC.

This clone was seen just once. This chain uses TRBV5-8 with TRBJ2-7; D unresolved. Germline loops: CDR1 SGHTS, CDR2 YDEGEE. CDR3 size: 14 residues. The ends were cut back, 0 bases at V and 2 bases at J, with 9 bases in the middle. The CDR3 DNA is TGTGCCAGCAGCTTGGGGGTTGCTCCCTACGAGCAGTACTTC. This codes for CASSLGVAPYEQYF.

The rearrangement joins TRBV11-3 to TRBJ2-2; no reliable D call. The CDR3 sequence is 12 residues long. Trimming cost V 3 bases and J 5 bases, with 4 bases left between them. Germline V gene data show CDR1 as SGHNT and CDR2 as YENEEA. This CDR3 reads CASSLVTGELFF. The CDR3 nucleotides read TGTGCCAGCAGCTTGGTTACCGGGGAGCTGTTTTTT.

V and J are TRBV2 and TRBJ1-1; possibly TRBD1 for D (6 bases). The length of the CDR3 is 14 residues. Germline CDR1 is SNHLY and CDR2 is FYNNEI. V lost 6 bases and J 5 bases, leaving 16 bases between the germline ends. CDR3 sequence (DNA): TGTGCCAGCAGGCCCCGCGGGGGGCGAACTGAAGCTTTCTTT. Protein: CASRPRGGRTEAFF. Supplemented by reference TRBV2 and TRBJ1-1, the full variable domain reads EPEVTQTPSHQVTQMGQEVILRCVPISNHLYFYWYRQILGQKVEFLVSFYNNEISEKSEIFDDQFSVERPDGSNFTLKIRSTKLEDSAMYFCASRPRGGRTEAFFGQGTRLTVV.

The chain couples TRBV27 to TRBJ2-3; unclear D gene. The CDR3 spans 14 residues. Germline CDR1 and CDR2: MNHEY and SMNVEV (reference sequence). V was trimmed by 6 bases and J by 2 bases, leaving 12 bases between them. CDR3 sequence (DNA): TGTGCCAGCAGCCCCCCGGGTACCACAGATACGCAGTATTTT. Residues: CASSPPGTTDTQYF.

The chain uses TRBV13 and TRBJ1-4; the match to TRBD1 covers 8 bases. The CDR3 spans 14 residues. The junction had 2 bases not matched to a gene; V was cut back by 4 bases and J by 4 bases. CDR1 and CDR2 from the germline V gene are PRHDT and FYEKMQ (reference sequence). The CDR3: CASSSGQDNEKLFF. The DNA for the CDR3 is TGTGCCAGCAGCTCGGGACAGGATAATGAAAAACTGTTTTTT. The full variable domain, rest sourced from reference TRBV13 and TRBJ1-4, is AAGVIQSPRHLIKEKRETATLKCYPIPRHDTVYWYQQGPGQDPQFLISFYEKMQSDKGSIPDRFSAQQFSDYHSELNMSSLELGDSALYFCASSSGQDNEKLFFGSGTQLSVL.

The chain has TRBV30 and TRBJ1-1; a weak D match, TRBD1 (6 bases). The CDR3 is made up of 12 amino acids. The V gene lost 5 bases and the J gene lost 7 bases, with 14 bases spanning the gap. Germline V gene lookup returns CDR1 GTSNPN and CDR2 SVGIG (reference sequence). CDR3 region: CAWGGQRFEAFF. CDR3 nucleotides: TGTGCCTGGGGAGGACAGCGATTTGAAGCTTTCTTT.

This clone has only a few counts. The gene calls are TRBV6-6 and TRBJ1-5; TRBD1 aligns across 7 bases. The ends lost 6 bases at V and 4 bases at J; junction bases unmatched: 9. The length of the CDR3 is 15 residues. CDR1 MNHNY and CDR2 SVGAGI come from the germline V gene (reference sequence). CDR3 region: CASRLGRGLNQPQHF. The CDR3 coding sequence is TGTGCCAGCAGGTTAGGGAGGGGGCTTAATCAGCCCCAGCATTTT.

The CDR3 DNA follows: TGTGCCAGCAGCCTTATACTAGGCAATGAGCAGTTCTTC. This gives the protein CASSLILGNEQFF. The chain combines TRBV27 with TRBJ2-1; D is perhaps TRBD2 (5 bases). The V gene lost 6 bases and the J gene lost 6 bases, with 12 bases spanning the gap. The CDR3 has 13 residues. Germline CDR1 is MNHEY and CDR2 is SMNVEV (reference sequence).

V usage is TRBV28 and J usage is TRBJ1-5; 10 bases fit TRBD1. Losses at the gene ends were 6 bases for V and 5 bases for J; bases not matched to a gene: 7. This CDR3 has 15 amino acids. Per germline, CDR1 MDHEN and CDR2 SYDVKM. The CDR3 loop is CASRMGQGWHQPQHF. CDR3 nucleotide sequence: TGTGCCAGCAGGATGGGACAGGGGTGGCATCAGCCCCAGCATTTT.

The rearrangement uses TRBV6-1 and TRBJ2-5; no clear D. The J call is in doubt because the DNA end fits TRBJ2-7 better. Germline CDR1 reads MNHNS; CDR2 reads SASEGT. This CDR3 spans 9 amino acids. CDR3 sequence: CASGYEQYF. The CDR3 nucleotides are TGTGCCAGCGGTTACGAGCAGTACTTC.

The chain recombines TRBV5-4 with TRBJ2-1; perhaps TRBD1 as D (5 bases). V lost 0 bases to trimming and J lost 4 bases, with 8 bases between them. CDR1 and CDR2 from the germline V gene are SGHNT and YYREEE (reference sequence). The CDR3 covers 14 residues. CDR3 nucleotides: TGTGCCAGCAGCTTGGGACAGCTTTACAATGAGCAGTTCTTC. Amino acid sequence: CASSLGQLYNEQFF.

V gene TRBV2 combines with J gene TRBJ1-1, with D tentatively TRBD1 (6 bases). The CDR3 totals 16 residues. Germline loops: CDR1 SNHLY, CDR2 FYNNEI. V was cut by 5 bases and J by 1 base, with 17 bases left in between. The CDR3 DNA reads as TGTGCCAGCAGTCGGGGACATCCTCGAGGGAACACTGAAGCTTTCTTT. Amino acids: CASSRGHPRGNTEAFF.

The chain combines TRBV28 with TRBJ1-1; D not certain. The CDR3 runs 10 residues. Trimming left V 6 bases short and J 10 bases short, with 9 bases between. Germline V lookup: CDR1 MDHEN, CDR2 SYDVKM. DNA of the CDR3: TGTGCCAGCAGCCGCGTAACAGCTTTCTTT. As protein: CASSRVTAFF.

The chain is built from TRBV10-1 and TRBJ2-2; D not resolved. The V and J ends lost 6 bases and 4 bases respectively, with 12 bases between them. The CDR3 has 14 amino acids. Germline CDR1 reads WNHNN; CDR2 reads SYGVQD (reference sequence). The CDR3 DNA is TGCGCCAGCAGCGAAATGCCTTTCACCGGGGAGCTGTTTTTT. Protein sequence: CASSEMPFTGELFF.

The chain has TRBV28 and TRBJ1-2; weak D call: TRBD1 (6 bases). Looked up from germline, CDR1 is MDHEN and CDR2 is SYDVKM. The CDR3 is 13 residues long. With 5 bases removed from V and 8 bases from J, the gap between germline ends came to 15 bases. CDR3 protein: CASSLYRVEGYTF. The CDR3 region has the DNA TGTGCCAGCAGTCTGTACAGGGTCGAGGGCTACACCTTC.

The gene calls are TRBV5-1 and TRBJ2-7; 9 bases fit TRBD2. Looked up from germline, CDR1 is SGHRS and CDR2 is YFSETQ. The CDR3 extends over 16 amino acids. V shed 0 bases, J shed 1 base, and the junction held 5 bases outside the gene matches. The CDR3 DNA is TGCGCCAGCAGCTTGGAGCGTAGCGGGAGTTCCTACGAGCAGTACTTC. Residues: CASSLERSGSSYEQYF. Full variable domain (rest looked up from reference TRBV5-1 and TRBJ2-7): KAGVTQTPRYLIKTRGQQVTLSCSPISGHRSVSWYQQTPGQGLQFLFEYFSETQRNKGNFPGRFSGRQFSNSRSEMNVSTLELGDSALYLCASSLERSGSSYEQYFGPGTRLTVT.

The V gene is TRBV2, the J gene TRBJ2-2; a possible D gene is TRBD2 (6 bases). The CDR3 consists of 14 residues. Germline CDR1 SNHLY, CDR2 FYNNEI. The germline V and J ends were trimmed by 6 bases and 5 bases, with 13 bases remaining between them. The CDR3 DNA is TGTGCCAGCAGGTCCGCCGGGAGAACCGGGGAGCTGTTTTTT. Protein: CASRSAGRTGELFF.

This chain links TRBV28 with TRBJ2-3, with TRBD1 matching 10 bases. CDR3 length equals 15 residues. The trim removed 4 bases at V and 1 base at J, leaving 2 bases unmatched. Germline V CDR1 and CDR2: MDHEN, SYDVKM. CDR3: CASSYGQGGTDTQYF. DNA for the CDR3: TGTGCCAGCAGTTACGGACAGGGGGGCACAGATACGCAGTATTTT.

This clone was counted a single time. The V gene is TRBV6-6, the J gene TRBJ1-5; possible D gene TRBD1, 6 bases. CDR3 length equals 14 residues. Trimming shortened V by 5 bases and J by 7 bases, and 15 bases separated the two germline ends. Germline values: CDR1 MNHNY, CDR2 SVGAGI (reference sequence). CDR3 loop: CASSLLTGSQPQHF. The CDR3 DNA reads as TGTGCCAGCAGTCTCTTGACAGGTTCGCAGCCCCAGCATTTT.

This chain uses TRBV28 with TRBJ1-1; possible D gene TRBD1, 5 bases. Trimming took off 7 bases at V and 0 bases at J, with 24 bases between the two ends. Germline assignment: CDR1 MDHEN and CDR2 SYDVKM. The CDR3 totals 18 residues. This CDR3 is CASTPGGSGLLMNTEAFF. The CDR3 DNA reads TGTGCCAGCACTCCCGGGGGATCAGGGCTCCTAATGAACACTGAAGCTTTCTTT.

The chain has TRBV6-5 and TRBJ2-2; 10 bases match TRBD1. J gave up 7 bases and V 4 bases, and 9 bases lay outside the gene matches. Looked up from germline, CDR1 is MNHEY and CDR2 is SVGAGI. The CDR3 length is 16 residues. The CDR3 spells CASSSPGTGVFGELFF. The DNA of the CDR3 is TGTGCCAGCAGTTCCCCCGGGACAGGGGTTTTCGGGGAGCTGTTTTTT.

The rearrangement uses TRBV9 and TRBJ2-5, with D possibly being TRBD1 (5 bases). Germline V gene lookup returns CDR1 SGDLS and CDR2 YYNGEE. The CDR3 runs 15 residues. V was shortened by 0 bases and J by 2 bases, with 11 bases between the two germline ends. The CDR3 loop reads CASSVEGRKQETQYF. The CDR3 nucleotides are TGTGCCAGCAGCGTAGAGGGGCGGAAACAAGAGACCCAGTACTTC.

The V gene is TRBV28, the J gene TRBJ1-5; no clear D gene. CDR3 size: 16 residues. CDR1 and CDR2 (germline): MDHEN, SYDVKM. V was clipped by 6 bases and J by 1 base, with 16 bases between them. In DNA form, the CDR3 reads TGTGCCAGCAGATTCAGCTCAGAGTACAGCAATCAGCCCCAGCATTTT. Protein: CASRFSSEYSNQPQHF.

This chain links TRBV13 with TRBJ2-5; TRBD2 aligns across 12 bases. CDR1 is PRHDT, CDR2 FYEKMQ, per germline (reference sequence). J lost 3 bases, V lost 2 bases, and 4 bases had no gene match. The CDR3 runs to 16 residues. Here the CDR3 DNA reads TGTGCCAGCAGCTTAAAGACTAGCGGGAGTAAAGAGACCCAGTACTTC. Encoded protein: CASSLKTSGSKETQYF.

This clone was observed a single time. The chain employs TRBV25-1 and TRBJ2-1, with D tentatively TRBD1 (6 bases). V was pared by 10 bases and J by 7 bases, with 11 bases between. The CDR3 has 11 residues. Germline V gene sequence: CDR1 MGHDK, CDR2 SYGVNS. CDR3 sequence reads: CAIGQLNEQFF. The CDR3 DNA follows: TGTGCCATCGGACAGCTTAATGAGCAGTTCTTC.